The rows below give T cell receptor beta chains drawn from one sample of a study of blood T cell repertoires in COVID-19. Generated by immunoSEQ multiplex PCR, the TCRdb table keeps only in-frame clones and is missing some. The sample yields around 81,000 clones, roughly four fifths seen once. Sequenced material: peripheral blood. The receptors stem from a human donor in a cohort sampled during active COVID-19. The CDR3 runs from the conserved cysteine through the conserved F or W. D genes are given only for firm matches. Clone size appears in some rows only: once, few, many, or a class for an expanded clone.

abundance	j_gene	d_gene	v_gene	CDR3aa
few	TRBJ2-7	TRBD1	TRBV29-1	CSVGQGLDEQYF
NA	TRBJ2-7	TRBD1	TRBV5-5	CASSFKADRAGEQYF
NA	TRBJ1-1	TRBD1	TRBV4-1	CASSQDPISAGGYTEAFF
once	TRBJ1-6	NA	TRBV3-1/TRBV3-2	CASSRGRGARGSPLHF
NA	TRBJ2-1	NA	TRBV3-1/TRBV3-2	CASSRGGQTYNEQFF
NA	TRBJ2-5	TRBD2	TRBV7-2	CASSLFGGGALETQYF
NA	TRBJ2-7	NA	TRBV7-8	CASSPPGQQNYEQYF
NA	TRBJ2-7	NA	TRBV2	CASSEDGGGYSGGEQYF
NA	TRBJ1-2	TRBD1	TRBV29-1	CSVEDLGRTGGVGGYTF
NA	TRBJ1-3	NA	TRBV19	CASSRTAGTNGNTIYF
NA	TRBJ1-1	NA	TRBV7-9	CASSLAARGTEAFF
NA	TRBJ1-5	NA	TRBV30	CAWGVNQPQHF
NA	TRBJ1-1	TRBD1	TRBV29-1	CSGQGAGAFF
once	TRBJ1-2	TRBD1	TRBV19	CASSIIQGAANYGYTF
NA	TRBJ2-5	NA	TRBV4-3	CASSQEWRRRETQYF
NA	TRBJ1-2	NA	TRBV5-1	CASSEGQYGYTF
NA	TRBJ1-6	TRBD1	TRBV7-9	CASSLNLDRGSPLHF
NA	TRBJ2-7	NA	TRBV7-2	CASSLGGRDKRSYEQYF
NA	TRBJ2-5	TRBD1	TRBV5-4	CASSSPTGGIETQYF
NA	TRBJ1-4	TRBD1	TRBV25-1	CASSEHRGNNEKLFF
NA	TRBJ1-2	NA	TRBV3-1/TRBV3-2	CASSQGRGNYGYTF